This is a list of T cell receptor beta chains from one sample in a study of T cell changes during pregnancy in multiple sclerosis. Here immunoSEQ multiplex PCR was the method, and the copy in TCRdb shows in-frame clones only, minus some. Here the sample spans more than 35,000 clones, over 75% being singletons. Sequenced here: CD4+ T cells from peripheral blood mononuclear cells, sampled in the first trimester of pregnancy. Receptor source: a female donor in good health, enrolled as a control in a pregnancy study. Both conserved end residues are part of each CDR3.

v_call	cdr3_length	cdr3_aa
TRBV19	15	CASSIAGANTGELFF
TRBV28	15	CASSALVQATGELFF
TRBV25-1	13	CASRAGRTGEAFF
TRBV7-3	16	CASSLLGSGVFDTQYF
TRBV6-5	15	CASSYSRLGRETQYF
TRBV4-1	12	CASSLFGDTQYF
TRBV7-9	15	CASSLVSSPTDTQYF
TRBV7-2	13	CASSSDREETQYF
TRBV19	15	CASSIIRQAGDTQYF
TRBV7-2	13	CASSKLAAETQYF
TRBV7-9	14	CASSQDFSSGGYTF
TRBV19	15	CASKAPGQLTGELFF
TRBV7-2	17	CASSLDRTRQGRTEAFF
TRBV4-1	15	CASSQVNRVADTQYF
TRBV29-1	16	CSVAARAGGPVGELFF